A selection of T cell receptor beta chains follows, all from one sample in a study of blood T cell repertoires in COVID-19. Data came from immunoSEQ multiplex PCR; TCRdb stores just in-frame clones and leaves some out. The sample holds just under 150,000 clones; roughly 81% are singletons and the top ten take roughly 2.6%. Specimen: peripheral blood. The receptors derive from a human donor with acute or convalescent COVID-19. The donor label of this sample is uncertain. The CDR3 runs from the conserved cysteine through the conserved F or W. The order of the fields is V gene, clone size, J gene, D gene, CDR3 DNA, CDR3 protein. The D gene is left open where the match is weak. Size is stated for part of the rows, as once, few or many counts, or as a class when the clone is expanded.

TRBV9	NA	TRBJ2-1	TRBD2	TGTGCCAGCAGCGTAGAGTGGGAGCGGGGTGAGCAGTTCTTC	CASSVEWERGEQFF
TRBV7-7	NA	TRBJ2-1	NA	TGTGCTAGCAGCTTTCGAATCTCGGATGAGCAGTTCTTC	CASSFRISDEQFF
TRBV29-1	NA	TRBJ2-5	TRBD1	TGCAGCGTGCCCGCCGGACAGGGCCGCGGGTGGGAGACCCAGTACTTC	CSVPAGQGRGWETQYF
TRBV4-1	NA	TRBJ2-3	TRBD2	TGCGCCAGCAGCCAACGCTTGGGACTAGCGGGAAGCACAGATACGCAGTATTTT	CASSQRLGLAGSTDTQYF
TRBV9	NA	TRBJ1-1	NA	TGTGCCAGCAGCGGAGTTGAAGGGGCTCTGGACACTGAAGCTTTCTTT	CASSGVEGALDTEAFF
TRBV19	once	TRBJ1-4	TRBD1	TGTGCCAGTAGTATGACAGGGGGCGCGGGTGAAAAACTGTTTTTT	CASSMTGGAGEKLFF
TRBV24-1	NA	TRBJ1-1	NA	TGTGCCACCAGTGCAGGCACTGAAGCTTTCTTT	CATSAGTEAFF
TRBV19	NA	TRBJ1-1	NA	TGTGCCAGTAGTTTATGGCAGAACACTGAAGCTTTCTTT	CASSLWQNTEAFF
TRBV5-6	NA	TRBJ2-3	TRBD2	TGTGCCAGCAGCCGGCGGGAGGGCTACACAGATACGCAGTATTTT	CASSRREGYTDTQYF
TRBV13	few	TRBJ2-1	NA	TGTGCCAGCAGCTTAGCCGGGGGTTTGTACAATGAGCAGTTCTTC	CASSLAGGLYNEQFF
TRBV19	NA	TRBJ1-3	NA	TGTGCCAGTAGGCGCCGTACCTCTGGAAACACCATATATTTT	CASRRRTSGNTIYF
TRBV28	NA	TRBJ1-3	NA	TGTGCCAGCACCTCTGGACGGACTTCTGGAAACACCATATATTTT	CASTSGRTSGNTIYF
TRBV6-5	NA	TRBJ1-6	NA	TGTGCCAGCAGCCGTCTCGCACCCCTCCACTTT	CASSRLAPLHF
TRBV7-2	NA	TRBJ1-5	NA	TGTGCCAGCAGCTTAGACTGGGGGCGCAGGGGCAATCAGCCCCAGCATTTT	CASSLDWGRRGNQPQHF
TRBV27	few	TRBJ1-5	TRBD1	TGTGCCAGCAGTTTGGTGTCGGGACAGGCATACCATTTT	CASSLVSGQAYHF
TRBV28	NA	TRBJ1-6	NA	TGTGCCAGCAGTTCAGGCGGGGAGGGGAATTCACCCCTCCACTTT	CASSSGGEGNSPLHF